One and the same sample provided the 12 T cell receptor beta chains below, sequenced in a study of T cells in Graves' hyperthyroidism and ophthalmopathy. Amplification yielded TCR beta CDR3 regions, with RNA transcripts as the source. The TCR CDR3 was amplified in a first-round RT-PCR using the HTBI primer set. A single record per CDR3 protein comes from TCRdb applying MiXCR to the multiplex PCR reads. The data show around 760,000 distinct CDR3 sequences, over 35% seen once. Sequencing input: blood. These receptors were obtained from a woman aged 40 to 50 with Graves' hyperthyroidism.

This clonotype came up many times. The CDR3 here is CSAPQGGSTEAFF. The CDR3 coding sequence is TGCAGTGCGCCGCAAGGGGGGAGCACTGAAGCTTTCTTT. The rearrangement joins TRBV20-1 to TRBJ1-1; D possibly corresponds to TRBD1 (6 bases). The germline V gene has CDR1 DFQATT and CDR2 SNEGSKA (reference sequence). Trimming cost V 6 bases and J 4 bases, with 15 bases left between them. This CDR3 is built from 13 residues.

This clonotype was found a few times. The chain has TRBV4-1 and TRBJ2-5; D may be TRBD1 (5 bases). The CDR3 length is 13 residues. V was pared by 0 bases and J by 11 bases, with 13 bases between. Germline V lookup: CDR1 MGHRA, CDR2 YSYEKL. CDR3 loop: CASSQEFQGSQYF. In DNA, the CDR3 is TGCGCCAGCAGCCAAGAGTTCCAGGGATCTCAGTACTTC.

This clonotype showed up just a few times. V is TRBV27 and J is TRBJ1-2; D is unclear. V was shortened by 5 bases and J by 4 bases, with 14 bases between the two germline ends. This CDR3 is built from 14 residues. Germline V lookup: CDR1 MNHEY, CDR2 SMNVEV (reference sequence). The CDR3 sequence: CASSPMKVSYGYTF. DNA for the CDR3: TGTGCCAGCAGTCCAATGAAGGTGAGCTATGGCTACACCTTC.

About this clonotype: Likely a read error: the CDR3 ends without its conserved phenylalanine or tryptophan. The chain carries TRBV4-1 and TRBJ2-7, with 7 bases that match TRBD1. CDR1 is MGHRA, CDR2 YSYEKL, per germline. The CDR3 runs 15 residues. V lost 2 bases, J lost 1 base, and 5 bases stayed unmatched. CDR3 region: CASSQPWDRSYEQYL. In DNA, the CDR3 is TGCGCCAGCAGCCAACCATGGGACAGATCCTACGAGCAGTACCTC.

This clonotype was detected ten times or more. The V call is TRBV12-3 or TRBV12-4, the J call TRBJ1-4; D perhaps matches TRBD1 (5 bases). This CDR3 comprises 14 residues. V was cut by 6 bases and J by 8 bases, with 16 bases left in between. The CDR3 nucleotides read TGTGCCAGCAGCCTGGGACGGGTGGACGAAAAACTGTTTTTT. This encodes CASSLGRVDEKLFF.

This clonotype showed up just a few times. The rearrangement uses TRBV11-2 and TRBJ1-2; perhaps TRBD1 as D (6 bases). V shed 4 bases and J shed 4 bases, with 13 bases lying between them. The germline V gene has CDR1 SGHAT and CDR2 FQNNGV. The CDR3 contains 14 residues. The CDR3 is CASSYFGQLYGYTF. CDR3 DNA: TGTGCCAGCAGCTACTTTGGACAGCTCTATGGCTACACCTTC.

This chain uses TRBV4-1 with TRBJ2-7, with 9 bases matching TRBD1. The CDR3 extends over 17 amino acids. Losses at the gene ends were 4 bases for V and 4 bases for J; bases not matched to a gene: 14. Per germline, CDR1 MGHRA and CDR2 YSYEKL. The CDR3 here is CASSPWPGQGMGYEQYF. Here the CDR3 DNA reads TGCGCCAGCAGCCCCTGGCCCGGACAGGGGATGGGATACGAGCAGTACTTC.

In this sample, this clonotype turned up many times. This rearrangement joins TRBV7-9 to TRBJ1-1; no clear D. The CDR3 spans 14 residues. In germline, CDR1 is SEHNR, CDR2 FQNEAQ (reference sequence). Deletions cut 1 base from V and 1 base from J, with 7 bases between. For the CDR3, the DNA is TGTGCCAGCAGCTTAGTAGTGGGGAACACTGAAGCTTTCTTT. Translation gives CASSLVVGNTEAFF. Based on the CDR3 plus reference TRBV7-9 and TRBJ1-1, the full variable domain is DTGVSQNPRHKITKRGQNVTFRCDPISEHNRLYWYRQTLGQGPEFLTYFQNEAQLEKSRLLSDRFSAERPKGSFSTLEIQRTEQGDSAMYLCASSLVVGNTEAFFGQGTRLTVV.

The table lists this clonotype with a few counts. The chain employs TRBV6-2 or TRBV6-3 and TRBJ2-5; unclear D gene. The CDR3 loop spans 13 amino acids. Trimming cost V 6 bases and J 5 bases, with 13 bases left between them. Germline V gives CDR1 MNHEY, CDR2 SVGEGT. The CDR3 spells CASSDAYRETQYF. For the CDR3, the DNA is TGTGCCAGCAGCGATGCTTACCGGGAGACCCAGTACTTC.

This clonotype was picked up many times. The rearrangement uses TRBV7-9 and TRBJ1-3; D is uncertain. Trimming removed 3 bases at V and 2 bases at J, with 11 bases between. The CDR3 consists of 15 residues. CDR1 and CDR2 (germline): SEHNR, FQNEAQ (reference sequence). The CDR3: CASSFPVLTGNTIYF. CDR3 nucleotide sequence: TGTGCCAGCAGCTTTCCTGTCCTCACTGGAAACACCATATATTTT.

The genes are TRBV5-1 and TRBJ1-2, with TRBD1 matching over 11 bases. Trimming took 4 bases from V and 8 from J; bases not matched to a gene: 10. CDR3 length equals 15 residues. Per germline, CDR1 SGHRS and CDR2 YFSETQ. CDR3 in amino acids: CASSPGTGGSGGYTF. CDR3 bases: TGCGCCAGCAGCCCCGGGACAGGGGGGTCAGGGGGCTACACCTTC. Using reference TRBV5-1 and TRBJ1-2 for the parts outside the CDR3, the full variable domain is KAGVTQTPRYLIKTRGQQVTLSCSPISGHRSVSWYQQTPGQGLQFLFEYFSETQRNKGNFPGRFSGRQFSNSRSEMNVSTLELGDSALYLCASSPGTGGSGGYTFGSGTRLTVV.

This clonotype was seen at least ten times. V and J are TRBV5-8 and TRBJ1-6; weak D call: TRBD1 (5 bases). The CDR3 contains 14 residues. Germline CDR1 SGHTS, CDR2 YDEGEE. V was shortened by 6 bases and J by 6 bases, with 13 bases between the two germline ends. CDR3 protein: CASTLDQGNSPLHF. CDR3 DNA: TGTGCCAGCACCCTCGACCAGGGTAATTCACCCCTCCACTTT.